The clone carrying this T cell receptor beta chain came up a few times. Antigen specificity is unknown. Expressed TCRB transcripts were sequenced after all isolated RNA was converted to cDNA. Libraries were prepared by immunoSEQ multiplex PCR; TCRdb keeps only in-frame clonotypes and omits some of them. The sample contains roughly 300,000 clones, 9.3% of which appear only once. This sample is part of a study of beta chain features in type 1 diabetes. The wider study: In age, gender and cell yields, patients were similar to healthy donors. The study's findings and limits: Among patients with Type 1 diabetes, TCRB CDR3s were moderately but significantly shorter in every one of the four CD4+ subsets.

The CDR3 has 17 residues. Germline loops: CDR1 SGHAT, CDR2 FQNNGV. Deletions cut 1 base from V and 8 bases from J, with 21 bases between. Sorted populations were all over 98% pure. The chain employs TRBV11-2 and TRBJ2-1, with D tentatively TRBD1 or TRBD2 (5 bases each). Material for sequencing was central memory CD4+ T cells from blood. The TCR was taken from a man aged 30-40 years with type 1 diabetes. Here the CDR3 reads CASSLGRGQGRLDEQFF. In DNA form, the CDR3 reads TGTGCCAGCAGCTTAGGTCGGGGTCAGGGTCGTTTAGATGAGCAGTTCTTC.